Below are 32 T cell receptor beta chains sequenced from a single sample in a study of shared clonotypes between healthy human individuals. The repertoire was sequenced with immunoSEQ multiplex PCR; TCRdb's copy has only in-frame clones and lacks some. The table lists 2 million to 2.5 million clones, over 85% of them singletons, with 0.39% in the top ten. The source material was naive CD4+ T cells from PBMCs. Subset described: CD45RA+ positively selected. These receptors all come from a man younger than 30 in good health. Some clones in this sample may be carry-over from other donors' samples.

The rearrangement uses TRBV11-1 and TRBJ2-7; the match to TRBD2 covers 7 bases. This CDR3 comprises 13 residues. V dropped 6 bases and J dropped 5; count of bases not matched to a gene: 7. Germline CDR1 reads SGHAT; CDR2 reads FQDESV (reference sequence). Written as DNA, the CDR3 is TGTGCCAGCAGTCGGGAGGCTCTCGACGAGCAGTACTTC. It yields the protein CASSREALDEQYF.

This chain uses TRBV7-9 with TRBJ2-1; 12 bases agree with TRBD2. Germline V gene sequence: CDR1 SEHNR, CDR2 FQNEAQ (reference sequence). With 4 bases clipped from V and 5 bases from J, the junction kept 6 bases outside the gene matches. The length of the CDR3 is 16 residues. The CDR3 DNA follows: TGTGCCAGCAGCTCGACTAGCGGGAGAAGAAACAATGAGCAGTTCTTC. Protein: CASSSTSGRRNNEQFF.

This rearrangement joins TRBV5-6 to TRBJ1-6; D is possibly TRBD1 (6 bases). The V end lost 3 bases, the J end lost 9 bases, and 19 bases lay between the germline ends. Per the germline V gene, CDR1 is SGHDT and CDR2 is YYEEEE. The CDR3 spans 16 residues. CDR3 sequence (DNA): TGTGCCAGCAGCTACTCGGGGAGGGGGTCGTTTTCACCCCTCCACTTT. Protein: CASSYSGRGSFSPLHF.

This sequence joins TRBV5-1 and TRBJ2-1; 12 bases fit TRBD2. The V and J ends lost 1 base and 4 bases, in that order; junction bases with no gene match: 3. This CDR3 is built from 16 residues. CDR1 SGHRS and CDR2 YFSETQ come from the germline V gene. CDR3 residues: CASSLRLAGGYNEQFF. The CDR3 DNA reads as TGCGCCAGCAGCTTGAGGCTAGCGGGAGGGTACAATGAGCAGTTCTTC.

CDR3 loop: CASSTNQGGGESYNEQFF. For the CDR3, the DNA is TGTGCCAGCAGCACAAACCAGGGGGGGGGCGAGTCCTACAATGAGCAGTTCTTC. The chain combines TRBV7-9 with TRBJ2-1; perhaps D is TRBD1 or TRBD2 (7 bases each). This CDR3 is built from 18 residues. The V end was cut by 5 bases, the J end by 1 base, with 21 bases between. CDR1 and CDR2 from the germline V gene are SEHNR and FQNEAQ (reference sequence).

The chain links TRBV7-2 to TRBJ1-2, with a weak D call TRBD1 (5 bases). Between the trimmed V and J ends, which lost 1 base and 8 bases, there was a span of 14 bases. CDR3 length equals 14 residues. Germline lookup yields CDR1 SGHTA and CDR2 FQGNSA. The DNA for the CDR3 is TGTGCCAGCAGCTTAGGTCAGTTGGGGCAAGGCTACACCTTC. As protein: CASSLGQLGQGYTF.

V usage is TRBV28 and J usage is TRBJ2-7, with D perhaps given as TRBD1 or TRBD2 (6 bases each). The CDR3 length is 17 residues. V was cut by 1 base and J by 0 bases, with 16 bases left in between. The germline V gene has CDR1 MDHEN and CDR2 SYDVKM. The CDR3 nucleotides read TGTGCCAGCAGTTTATCCGGGGGCGGAGGGAGCTCCTACGAGCAGTACTTC. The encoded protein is CASSLSGGGGSSYEQYF.

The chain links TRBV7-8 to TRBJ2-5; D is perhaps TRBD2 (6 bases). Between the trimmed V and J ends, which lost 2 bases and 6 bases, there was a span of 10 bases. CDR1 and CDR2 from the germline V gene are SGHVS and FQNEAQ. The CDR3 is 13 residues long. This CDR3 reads CASSLPSVKTQYF. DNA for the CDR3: TGTGCCAGCAGCTTACCTAGCGTCAAGACCCAGTACTTC.

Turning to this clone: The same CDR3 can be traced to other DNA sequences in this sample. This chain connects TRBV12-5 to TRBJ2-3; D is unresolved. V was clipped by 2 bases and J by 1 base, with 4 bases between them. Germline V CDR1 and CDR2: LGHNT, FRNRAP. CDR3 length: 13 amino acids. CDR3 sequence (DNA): TGTGCTAGTGGTTTGTCGGGCACAGATACGCAGTATTTT. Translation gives CASGLSGTDTQYF.

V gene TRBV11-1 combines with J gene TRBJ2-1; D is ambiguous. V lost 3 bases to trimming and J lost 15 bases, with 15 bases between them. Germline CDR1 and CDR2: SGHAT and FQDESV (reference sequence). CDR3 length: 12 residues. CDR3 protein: CASSLATPPLFF. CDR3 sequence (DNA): TGTGCCAGCAGCTTGGCCACCCCCCCTTTGTTCTTC.

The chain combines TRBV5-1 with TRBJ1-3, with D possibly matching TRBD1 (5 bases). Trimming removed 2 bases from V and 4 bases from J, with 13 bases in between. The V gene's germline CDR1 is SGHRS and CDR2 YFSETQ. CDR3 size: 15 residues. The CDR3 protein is CASSFGGYGGNTIYF. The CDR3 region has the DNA TGCGCCAGCAGCTTTGGGGGGTATGGAGGAAACACCATATATTTT.

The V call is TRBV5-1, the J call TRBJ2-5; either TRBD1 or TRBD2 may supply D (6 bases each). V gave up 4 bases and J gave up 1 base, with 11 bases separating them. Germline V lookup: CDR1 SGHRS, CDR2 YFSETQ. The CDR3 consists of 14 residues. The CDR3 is CASSATGAQETQYF. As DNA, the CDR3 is TGCGCCAGCAGCGCGACGGGGGCCCAAGAGACCCAGTACTTC.

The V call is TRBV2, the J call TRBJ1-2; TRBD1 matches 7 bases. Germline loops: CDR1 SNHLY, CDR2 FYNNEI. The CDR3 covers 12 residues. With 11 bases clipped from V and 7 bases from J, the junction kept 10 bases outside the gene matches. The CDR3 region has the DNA TGTGCCTGCAACGAGGGGGCGTCTGGCTACACCTTC. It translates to CACNEGASGYTF.

CDR3: CSAPRVDTQYF. CDR3 DNA: TGCAGTGCCCCGCGGGTGGATACGCAGTATTTT. The V and J genes are TRBV20-1 and TRBJ2-3; TRBD2 might be the D (5 bases). The CDR3 is made up of 11 amino acids. V was clipped by 6 bases and J by 6 bases, with 10 bases between them. Germline-derived CDR1 and CDR2 are DFQATT and SNEGSKA (reference sequence).

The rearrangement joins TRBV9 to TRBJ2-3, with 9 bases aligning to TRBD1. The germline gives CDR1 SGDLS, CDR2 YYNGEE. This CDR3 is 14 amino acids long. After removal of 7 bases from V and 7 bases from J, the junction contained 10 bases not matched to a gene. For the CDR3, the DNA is TGTGCCAGCGGATGGGACAGGGCTGATCATACGCAGTATTTT. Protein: CASGWDRADHTQYF.

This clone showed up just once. The CDR3 sequence: CASSLAAGGYETQYF. CDR3 sequence (DNA): TGCGCCAGCAGCTTGGCAGCGGGAGGGTATGAGACCCAGTACTTC. The J gene is TRBJ2-5, the V gene TRBV5-1; 10 nucleotides align to TRBD2. This CDR3 region has 15 residues. In germline, CDR1 is SGHRS, CDR2 YFSETQ. V was clipped by 0 bases and J by 5 bases; unmatched bases: 4.

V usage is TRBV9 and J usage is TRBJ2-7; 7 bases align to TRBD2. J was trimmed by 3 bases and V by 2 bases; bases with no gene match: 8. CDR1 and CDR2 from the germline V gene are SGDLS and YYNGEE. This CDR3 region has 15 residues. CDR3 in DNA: TGTGCCAGCAGCGTTAGCCACCGGGAGGTCTACGAGCAGTACTTC. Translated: CASSVSHREVYEQYF.

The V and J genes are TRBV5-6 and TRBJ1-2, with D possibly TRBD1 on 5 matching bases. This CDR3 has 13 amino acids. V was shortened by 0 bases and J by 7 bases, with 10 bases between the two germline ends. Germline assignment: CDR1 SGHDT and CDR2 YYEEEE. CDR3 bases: TGTGCCAGCAGCTTGGTCGGGACGTCTGGCTACACCTTC. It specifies CASSLVGTSGYTF.

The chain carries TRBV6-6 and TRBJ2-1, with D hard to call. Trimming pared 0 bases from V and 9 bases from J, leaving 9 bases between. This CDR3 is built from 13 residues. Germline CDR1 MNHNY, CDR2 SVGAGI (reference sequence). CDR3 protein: CASSYSPEPEQFF. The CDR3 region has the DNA TGTGCCAGCAGTTACTCTCCCGAGCCTGAGCAGTTCTTC.

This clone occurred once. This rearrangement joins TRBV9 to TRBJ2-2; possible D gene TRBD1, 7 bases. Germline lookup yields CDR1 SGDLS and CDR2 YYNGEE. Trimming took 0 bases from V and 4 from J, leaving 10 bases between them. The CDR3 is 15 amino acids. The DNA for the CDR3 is TGTGCCAGCAGCGTAGGGCGGGACAGCACCGGGGAGCTGTTTTTT. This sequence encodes CASSVGRDSTGELFF. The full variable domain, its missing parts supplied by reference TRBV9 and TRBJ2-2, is DSGVTQTPKHLITATGQRVTLRCSPRSGDLSVYWYQQSLDQGLQFLIQYYNGEERAKGNILERFSAQQFPDLHSELNLSSLELGDSALYFCASSVGRDSTGELFFGEGSRLTVL.

CDR3 bases: TGTGCCAGCTCACCAAGCGCGGTGGGCGGGGTATACGAGCAGTACTTC. Its translation is CASSPSAVGGVYEQYF. The chain carries TRBV18 and TRBJ2-7; a weak D match, TRBD2 (6 bases). The CDR3 is made up of 16 amino acids. Trimming shortened V by 2 bases and J by 4 bases, and 18 bases separated the two germline ends. The germline V gene has CDR1 KGHSH and CDR2 LQKENI. Together with reference TRBV18 and TRBJ2-7, the CDR3 gives the full variable domain: NAGVMQNPRHLVRRRGQEARLRCSPMKGHSHVYWYRQLPEEGLKFMVYLQKENIIDESGMPKERFSAEFPKEGPSILRIQQVVRGDSAAYFCASSPSAVGGVYEQYFGPGTRLTVT.

The DNA of the CDR3 is TGTGCCAGCAGCTCAATAATACCCCAAAGCGGGAGTTTGTACAATGAGCAGTTCTTC. Translated: CASSSIIPQSGSLYNEQFF. The rearrangement uses TRBV5-6 and TRBJ2-1, with 8 bases lining up with TRBD2. This CDR3 region has 19 residues. V shed 3 bases, J shed 4 bases, and the junction held 18 bases outside the gene matches. Germline CDR1 reads SGHDT; CDR2 reads YYEEEE.

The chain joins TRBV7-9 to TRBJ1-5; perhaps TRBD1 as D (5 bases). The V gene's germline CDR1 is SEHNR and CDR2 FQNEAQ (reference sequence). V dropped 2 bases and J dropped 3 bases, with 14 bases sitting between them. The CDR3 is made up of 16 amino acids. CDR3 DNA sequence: TGTGCCAGCAGCTTAACATTTCAGGGCCACAATCAGCCCCAGCATTTT. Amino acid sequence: CASSLTFQGHNQPQHF.

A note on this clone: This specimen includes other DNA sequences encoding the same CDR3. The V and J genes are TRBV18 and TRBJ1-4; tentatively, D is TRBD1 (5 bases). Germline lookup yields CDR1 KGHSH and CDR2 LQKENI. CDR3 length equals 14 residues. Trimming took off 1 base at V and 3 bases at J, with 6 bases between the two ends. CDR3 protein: CASSPRGANEKLFF. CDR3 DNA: TGTGCCAGCTCACCACGAGGGGCTAATGAAAAACTGTTTTTT.

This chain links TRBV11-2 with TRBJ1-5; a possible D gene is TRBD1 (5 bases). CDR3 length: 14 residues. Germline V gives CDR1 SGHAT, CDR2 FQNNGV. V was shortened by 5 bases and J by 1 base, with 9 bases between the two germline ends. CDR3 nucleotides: TGTGCCAGCAGCCCCTGGGGGAGCAATCAGCCCCAGCATTTT. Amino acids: CASSPWGSNQPQHF.

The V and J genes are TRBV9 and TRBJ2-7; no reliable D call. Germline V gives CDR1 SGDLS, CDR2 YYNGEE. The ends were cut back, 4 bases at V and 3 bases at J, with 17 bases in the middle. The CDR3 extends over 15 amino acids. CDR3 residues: CASSPTSTLFYEQYF. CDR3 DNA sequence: TGTGCCAGCAGCCCGACCTCAACACTATTCTACGAGCAGTACTTC.

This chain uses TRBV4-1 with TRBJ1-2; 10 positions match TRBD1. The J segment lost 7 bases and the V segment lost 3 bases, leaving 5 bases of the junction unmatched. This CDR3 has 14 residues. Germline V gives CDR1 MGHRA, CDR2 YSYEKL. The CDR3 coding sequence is TGCGCCAGCAGCCACAGACAGGGGGCCGGTGGCTACACCTTC. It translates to CASSHRQGAGGYTF.

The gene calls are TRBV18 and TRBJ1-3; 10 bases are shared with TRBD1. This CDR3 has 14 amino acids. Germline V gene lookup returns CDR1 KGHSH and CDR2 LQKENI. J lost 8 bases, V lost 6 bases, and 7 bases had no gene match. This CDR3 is CASSRDRGSDTIYF. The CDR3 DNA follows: TGTGCCAGCTCCCGGGACAGGGGATCGGACACCATATATTTT.

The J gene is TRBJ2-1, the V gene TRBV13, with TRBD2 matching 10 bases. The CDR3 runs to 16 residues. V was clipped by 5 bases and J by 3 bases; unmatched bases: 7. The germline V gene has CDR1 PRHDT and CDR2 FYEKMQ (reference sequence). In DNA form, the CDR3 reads TGTGCCAGCAGCCCCGAAGCGGGAGGGGTCTACAATGAGCAGTTCTTC. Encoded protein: CASSPEAGGVYNEQFF.

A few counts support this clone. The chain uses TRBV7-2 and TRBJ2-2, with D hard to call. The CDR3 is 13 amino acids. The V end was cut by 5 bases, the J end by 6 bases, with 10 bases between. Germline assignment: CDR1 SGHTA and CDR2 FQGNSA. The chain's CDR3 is CASSPRAAGELFF. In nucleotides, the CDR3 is TGTGCCAGCAGCCCCCGGGCAGCCGGGGAGCTGTTTTTT.

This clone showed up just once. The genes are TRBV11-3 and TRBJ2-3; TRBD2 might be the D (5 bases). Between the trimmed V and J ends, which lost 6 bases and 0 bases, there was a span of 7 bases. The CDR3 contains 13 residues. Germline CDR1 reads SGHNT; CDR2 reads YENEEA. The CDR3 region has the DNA TGTGCCAGCAGTCGGGAAAGCACAGATACGCAGTATTTT. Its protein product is CASSRESTDTQYF.

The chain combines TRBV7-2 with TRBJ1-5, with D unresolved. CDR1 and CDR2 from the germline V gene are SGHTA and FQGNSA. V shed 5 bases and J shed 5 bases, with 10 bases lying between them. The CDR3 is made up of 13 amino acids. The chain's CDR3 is CASSPFRDQPQHF. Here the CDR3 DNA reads TGTGCCAGCAGCCCCTTCCGGGATCAGCCCCAGCATTTT.